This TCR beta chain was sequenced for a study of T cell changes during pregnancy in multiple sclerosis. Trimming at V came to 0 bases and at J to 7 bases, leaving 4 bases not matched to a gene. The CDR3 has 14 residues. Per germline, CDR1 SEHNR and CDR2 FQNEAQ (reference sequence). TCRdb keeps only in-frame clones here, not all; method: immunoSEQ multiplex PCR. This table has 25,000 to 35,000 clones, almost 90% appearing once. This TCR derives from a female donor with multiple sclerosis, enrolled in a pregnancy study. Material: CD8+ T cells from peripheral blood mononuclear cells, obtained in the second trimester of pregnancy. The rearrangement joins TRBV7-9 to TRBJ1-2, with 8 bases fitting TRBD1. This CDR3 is CASSLAGTGSGYTF. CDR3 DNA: TGTGCCAGCAGCTTAGCGGGGACAGGATCTGGCTACACCTTC.